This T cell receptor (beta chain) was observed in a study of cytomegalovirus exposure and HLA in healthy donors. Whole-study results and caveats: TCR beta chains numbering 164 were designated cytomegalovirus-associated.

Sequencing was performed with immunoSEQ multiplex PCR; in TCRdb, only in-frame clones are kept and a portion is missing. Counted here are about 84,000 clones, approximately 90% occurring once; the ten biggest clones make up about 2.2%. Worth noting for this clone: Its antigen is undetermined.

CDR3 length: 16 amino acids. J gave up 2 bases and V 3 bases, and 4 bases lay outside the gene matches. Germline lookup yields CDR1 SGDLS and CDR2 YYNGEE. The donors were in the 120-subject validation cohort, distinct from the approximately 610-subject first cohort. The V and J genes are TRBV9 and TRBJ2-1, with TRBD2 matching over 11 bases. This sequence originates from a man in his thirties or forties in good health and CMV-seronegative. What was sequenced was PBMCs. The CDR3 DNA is TGTGCCAGCAGCGCTATAGCGGGAGGGACCTACAATGAGCAGTTCTTC. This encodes CASSAIAGGTYNEQFF.